A selection of T cell receptor beta chains follows, all from one sample in a study of early T cells in non-severe SARS-CoV-2 infection. TCRdb re-derived calls from the 5' RACE reads in MiXCR, one entry per CDR3 protein. This sample has about 80,000 distinct CDR3 sequences, with roughly an eighth found just once. Material: whole blood, obtained at baseline. The receptor set was obtained from an adult who was a healthcare worker with PCR-confirmed SARS-CoV-2 infection or an uninfected control (not recorded which). The donor label of this sample is uncertain. Both conserved end residues are part of each CDR3. The D gene is left open where the match is weak. For some rows the clone size is stated as once, few or many, or as a class when expanded; others skip it.

v_gene: TRBV18; abundance: .; j_gene: TRBJ2-5; d_gene: .; CDR3aa: CASSPVPSMETQYF; CDR3nt: TGTGCCAGCTCACCTGTCCCTAGCATGGAGACCCAGTACTTC
v_gene: TRBV6-6; abundance: few; j_gene: TRBJ1-1; d_gene: .; CDR3aa: CASPQAFF; CDR3nt: TGTGCCAGCCCCCAAGCTTTCTTT
v_gene: TRBV12-3/TRBV12-4; abundance: .; j_gene: TRBJ2-1; d_gene: TRBD2; CDR3aa: CASSPRTSGRVNEQFF; CDR3nt: TGTGCCAGCAGTCCTCGGACTAGCGGGAGAGTGAATGAGCAGTTCTTC
v_gene: TRBV7-9; abundance: .; j_gene: TRBJ2-3; d_gene: .; CDR3aa: CASSLAALLDTQYF; CDR3nt: TGTGCCAGCAGCTTAGCGGCCCTCCTAGATACGCAGTATTTT
v_gene: TRBV11-2; abundance: .; j_gene: TRBJ2-2; d_gene: TRBD2; CDR3aa: CASSSSGARVGGELFF; CDR3nt: TGTGCCAGCAGCTCCAGCGGGGCCAGGGTCGGCGGGGAGCTGTTTTTT
v_gene: TRBV25-1; abundance: .; j_gene: TRBJ2-1; d_gene: .; CDR3aa: CASSEFGVDEQFF; CDR3nt: TGTGCCAGCAGTGAATTCGGAGTCGATGAGCAGTTCTTC
v_gene: TRBV9; abundance: few; j_gene: TRBJ2-2; d_gene: TRBD2; CDR3aa: CASSVVAGGLTGELFF; CDR3nt: TGTGCCAGCAGCGTAGTAGCGGGAGGGCTCACCGGGGAGCTGTTTTTT
v_gene: TRBV11-2; abundance: few; j_gene: TRBJ2-1; d_gene: TRBD2; CDR3aa: CASSFRTSGWYNEQFF; CDR3nt: TGTGCCAGCAGCTTCAGGACTAGCGGTTGGTACAATGAGCAGTTCTTC
v_gene: TRBV20-1; abundance: many; j_gene: TRBJ2-5; d_gene: .; CDR3aa: CSASLLETQYF; CDR3nt: TGTAGTGCTAGTCTACTAGAGACCCAGTACTTC
v_gene: TRBV30; abundance: many; j_gene: TRBJ2-6; d_gene: .; CDR3aa: CAWDIGGANVLTF; CDR3nt: TGTGCCTGGGACATAGGTGGGGCCAACGTCCTGACTTTC
v_gene: TRBV9; abundance: .; j_gene: TRBJ2-1; d_gene: .; CDR3aa: CASSPNGLGDEQFF; CDR3nt: TGTGCCAGCAGCCCCAACGGCCTAGGGGATGAGCAGTTCTTC
v_gene: TRBV7-8; abundance: .; j_gene: TRBJ1-6; d_gene: TRBD1; CDR3aa: CASSPSGTDNSPLHF; CDR3nt: TGTGCCAGCAGCCCCTCCGGGACAGATAATTCACCCCTCCACTTT
v_gene: TRBV30; abundance: few; j_gene: TRBJ1-2; d_gene: .; CDR3aa: CAWSEGGGYGYTF; CDR3nt: TGTGCCTGGTCAGAGGGCGGGGGCTATGGCTACACCTTC
v_gene: TRBV2; abundance: .; j_gene: TRBJ2-7; d_gene: TRBD1; CDR3aa: CASSRDRHSYEQYF; CDR3nt: TGTGCCAGCAGTCGGGACAGGCATTCCTACGAGCAGTACTTC
v_gene: TRBV12-3/TRBV12-4; abundance: .; j_gene: TRBJ2-1; d_gene: .; CDR3aa: CASSFSNEQFF; CDR3nt: TGTGCCAGCAGTTTTAGCAATGAGCAGTTCTTC
v_gene: TRBV11-3; abundance: few; j_gene: TRBJ2-1; d_gene: .; CDR3aa: CASSFVSRAEQFF; CDR3nt: TGTGCCAGCAGCTTTGTTAGTCGGGCCGAGCAGTTCTTC
v_gene: TRBV5-8; abundance: many; j_gene: TRBJ2-3; d_gene: .; CDR3aa: CASSWNRANTQYF; CDR3nt: TGTGCCAGCAGCTGGAACAGGGCAAATACGCAGTATTTT
v_gene: TRBV19; abundance: .; j_gene: TRBJ2-1; d_gene: TRBD2; CDR3aa: CASSRASGYNEQFF; CDR3nt: TGTGCCAGTAGTAGGGCTAGCGGGTACAATGAGCAGTTCTTC
v_gene: TRBV4-2; abundance: few; j_gene: TRBJ1-6; d_gene: .; CDR3aa: CASSQVGQPINSPLHF; CDR3nt: TGTGCCAGCAGCCAAGTTGGACAGCCGATTAATTCACCCCTCCACTTT
v_gene: TRBV9; abundance: few; j_gene: TRBJ2-5; d_gene: .; CDR3aa: CASSVGALQETQYF; CDR3nt: TGTGCCAGCAGCGTAGGGGCTCTTCAAGAGACCCAGTACTTC
v_gene: TRBV10-3; abundance: few; j_gene: TRBJ2-2; d_gene: .; CDR3aa: CATKRSNTGELFF; CDR3nt: TGTGCCACGAAGCGATCCAACACCGGGGAGCTGTTTTTT
v_gene: TRBV5-4; abundance: few; j_gene: TRBJ2-3; d_gene: .; CDR3aa: CASSLAPEADTQYF; CDR3nt: TGTGCCAGCAGCTTGGCCCCAGAAGCAGATACGCAGTATTTT
v_gene: TRBV10-2; abundance: many; j_gene: TRBJ2-1; d_gene: .; CDR3aa: CAASRGARNEQFF; CDR3nt: TGCGCCGCGTCAAGGGGGGCACGCAATGAGCAGTTCTTC
v_gene: TRBV4-1; abundance: few; j_gene: TRBJ2-2; d_gene: .; CDR3aa: CASSQVLSTSVGELFF; CDR3nt: TGCGCCAGCAGCCAAGTTCTTTCGACATCGGTCGGGGAGCTGTTTTTT
v_gene: TRBV7-7; abundance: .; j_gene: TRBJ2-5; d_gene: .; CDR3aa: CASSLQPSSGRQETQYF; CDR3nt: TGTGCCAGCAGCTTACAGCCTAGCTCCGGTAGGCAAGAGACCCAGTACTTC
v_gene: TRBV12-3/TRBV12-4; abundance: many; j_gene: TRBJ2-3; d_gene: .; CDR3aa: CASSSGADTQYF; CDR3nt: TGTGCCAGCAGTTCGGGGGCAGATACGCAGTATTTT
v_gene: TRBV10-1; abundance: .; j_gene: TRBJ2-1; d_gene: .; CDR3aa: CASSEGAGGYNEQFF; CDR3nt: TGCGCCAGCAGTGAAGGGGCTGGTGGCTACAATGAGCAGTTCTTC
v_gene: TRBV9; abundance: .; j_gene: TRBJ1-1; d_gene: .; CDR3aa: CASSVVPSGPEAFF; CDR3nt: TGTGCCAGCAGCGTAGTGCCCTCAGGACCTGAAGCTTTCTTT
v_gene: TRBV24-1; abundance: many; j_gene: TRBJ2-1; d_gene: .; CDR3aa: CATSDSRREEQFF; CDR3nt: TGTGCCACCAGTGATAGTAGGCGCGAGGAACAGTTCTTC
v_gene: TRBV7-7; abundance: many; j_gene: TRBJ1-5; d_gene: .; CDR3aa: CASNLTESKGSNQPQHF; CDR3nt: TGTGCCAGCAACCTGACCGAGAGTAAAGGGAGCAATCAGCCCCAGCATTTT
v_gene: TRBV7-2; abundance: .; j_gene: TRBJ1-4; d_gene: .; CDR3aa: CASSSDSGDEKLFF; CDR3nt: TGTGCCAGCAGCTCCGACAGTGGGGATGAAAAACTGTTTTTT
v_gene: TRBV29-1; abundance: few; j_gene: TRBJ2-3; d_gene: .; CDR3aa: CSAGPEISFHTDTQYF; CDR3nt: TGCAGCGCTGGTCCAGAGATTAGTTTTCACACAGATACGCAGTATTTT
v_gene: TRBV7-2; abundance: .; j_gene: TRBJ2-5; d_gene: .; CDR3aa: CASSTFQETQYF; CDR3nt: TGTGCCAGCAGCACCTTCCAAGAGACCCAGTACTTC
v_gene: TRBV7-6; abundance: few; j_gene: TRBJ2-3; d_gene: .; CDR3aa: CASSYRISTDTQYF; CDR3nt: TGTGCCAGCAGCTATCGTATCAGCACAGATACGCAGTATTTT
v_gene: TRBV5-1; abundance: many; j_gene: TRBJ1-5; d_gene: .; CDR3aa: CASSPEPNQPQHF; CDR3nt: TGCGCCAGCAGCCCGGAACCCAATCAGCCCCAGCATTTT